This T cell receptor (beta chain) originates from a study of cytomegalovirus exposure and HLA in healthy donors. Study outcomes and limitations: Trimming of TCR beta V- and J-genes showed a link, identified in a later analysis, to a missense DCLRE1C variant. One cluster of highly shared sequence variants probably arose as a sequencing artifact. Follow-up analysis found HLA locus-dependent TCR association rates, highest for DRB1 and lowest for HLA-C.

The CDR3 extends over 15 amino acids. V was clipped by 5 bases and J by 0 bases; unmatched bases: 7. The germline V gene has CDR1 SGHAT and CDR2 FQDESV (reference sequence). Concerning this clone: What it recognizes is unknown.

The PCR ran on 60 Vbeta and 13 Jbeta primers. Authors' processing steps: Later reanalysis found 80 million or so unique TCR beta chains, about 11 million of them shared. Only in-frame clones appear in the TCRdb table, and some are missing; sequencing was by immunoSEQ multiplex PCR. Clone size and V and J calls were adopted from that table, with D and trimming inferred from the DNA. The data hold about 130,000 clones, with over 70% observed a single time. The genes are TRBV11-1 and TRBJ2-7; 7 positions match TRBD1. Input material: PBMCs. The TCR was taken from a man aged 35 to 55 in good health and CMV-seropositive. The CDR3 spells CASSAGTEVSYEQYF. CDR3 coding DNA: TGTGCCAGCAGCGCCGGGACAGAGGTCTCCTACGAGCAGTACTTC.